These T cell receptor beta chains were read from a single sample in a study of shared clonotypes between healthy human individuals. Assay used: immunoSEQ multiplex PCR; TCRdb lists only in-frame clones, some missing. The profile shows 2 million to 2.5 million clones, approximately 94% of them singletons. The sequenced sample consisted of naive CD4+ T cells sorted from blood. The receptors come from a man between 18 and 35 years old in good health. CDR3s include the opening cysteine and the closing phenylalanine or tryptophan. A D gene is named only where the DNA matches it firmly. Clone size appears in some rows only: once, few, many, or a class for an expanded clone.

abundance	v_gene	d_gene	j_gene	CDR3aa	CDR3nt
.	TRBV18	.	TRBJ2-7	CASSPNRGGPYEQYF	TGTGCCAGCTCACCAAACAGGGGGGGCCCCTACGAGCAGTACTTC
once	TRBV5-3	.	TRBJ1-3	CARSLLSGDRPASGNTIYF	TGTGCCAGAAGCTTGTTATCGGGTGACAGGCCAGCCTCTGGAAACACCATATATTTT
once	TRBV4-3	.	TRBJ2-2	CASTLQSGGNTGELFF	TGCGCCAGCACCCTGCAGAGCGGAGGGAACACCGGGGAGCTGTTTTTT
once	TRBV6-5	.	TRBJ1-3	CASSFRTVNSGNTIYF	TGTGCCAGCAGTTTTCGGACGGTAAACTCTGGAAACACCATATATTTT
.	TRBV27	.	TRBJ2-3	CASSLKGLDTQYF	TGTGCCAGCAGTTTAAAGGGACTGGATACGCAGTATTTT
.	TRBV29-1	.	TRBJ2-5	CSVEDLGEPQETQYF	TGCAGCGTTGAAGATCTAGGGGAGCCTCAAGAGACCCAGTACTTC
.	TRBV11-2	TRBD2	TRBJ2-7	CASSLGRLAGVAYEQYF	TGTGCCAGCAGCTTAGGCCGACTAGCGGGAGTCGCATACGAGCAGTACTTC
.	TRBV11-2	TRBD1	TRBJ2-5	CASSITGGLVKETQYF	TGTGCCAGCAGCATAACAGGGGGATTAGTAAAGGAGACCCAGTACTTC
.	TRBV2	.	TRBJ1-2	CASSAQGRYYGYTF	TGTGCCAGCAGTGCACAGGGTCGGTACTATGGCTACACCTTC
.	TRBV10-3	.	TRBJ1-1	CAISEVGGGTEAFF	TGTGCCATCAGTGAAGTTGGGGGCGGAACTGAAGCTTTCTTT
.	TRBV30	.	TRBJ1-2	CAWSRGGNGYTF	TGTGCCTGGAGTAGGGGTGGAAATGGCTACACCTTC
.	TRBV2	.	TRBJ1-1	CASSPLQKMNTEAFF	TGTGCCAGCAGTCCGTTACAGAAGATGAACACTGAAGCTTTCTTT
once	TRBV5-1	.	TRBJ2-7	CASSLLDSYYEQYF	TGCGCCAGCAGCTTGTTGGACAGCTACTACGAGCAGTACTTC
.	TRBV11-2	.	TRBJ1-4	CASSPRNLRDPEGKLFF	TGTGCCAGCAGCCCAAGGAATCTCCGGGACCCCGAGGGAAAACTGTTTTTT
.	TRBV19	.	TRBJ2-7	CASSLSQVSRSYEQYF	TGTGCCAGTAGTCTCTCACAGGTTTCCCGCTCCTACGAGCAGTACTTC
.	TRBV25-1	TRBD1	TRBJ2-2	CASSDPGQGSSGELFF	TGTGCCAGCAGTGACCCGGGACAGGGGAGTTCCGGGGAGCTGTTTTTT
.	TRBV11-1	TRBD1	TRBJ2-2	CASSHPRDRGTGELFF	TGTGCCAGCAGCCACCCCCGGGACAGGGGAACCGGGGAGCTGTTTTTT
once	TRBV6-5	.	TRBJ1-2	CASSYSGQPNYGYTF	TGTGCCAGCAGTTACTCTGGGCAGCCTAACTATGGCTACACCTTC
.	TRBV7-3	TRBD1	TRBJ1-3	CASSPQGAAGNTIYF	TGTGCCAGCAGCCCCCAGGGGGCCGCCGGAAACACCATATATTTT
.	TRBV30	TRBD1	TRBJ1-6	CAWSRLDRDNSPLHF	TGTGCCTGGAGTCGATTGGACAGGGATAATTCACCCCTCCACTTT
.	TRBV5-8	TRBD2	TRBJ2-1	CASSYMTSGSMAQFF	TGTGCCAGCAGCTATATGACTAGCGGGAGCATGGCCCAGTTCTTC
.	TRBV30	.	TRBJ2-4	CAWIDIQYF	TGTGCCTGGATTGACATTCAGTACTTC
.	TRBV6-1	.	TRBJ2-4	CASSDWTVAKNIQYF	TGTGCCAGCAGTGATTGGACAGTAGCCAAAAACATTCAGTACTTC
.	TRBV5-3	TRBD1	TRBJ2-5	CARSLADRVQETQYF	TGTGCCAGAAGCTTGGCCGACAGGGTACAAGAGACCCAGTACTTC
.	TRBV6-1	.	TRBJ1-5	CASSEVGQPQHF	TGTGCCAGCAGTGAAGTTGGGCAGCCCCAGCATTTT
.	TRBV6-6	.	TRBJ1-3	CASSSGSLGNTIYF	TGTGCCAGCAGTTCTGGAAGTTTGGGAAACACCATATATTTT
.	TRBV5-4	.	TRBJ2-3	CASSLRTTSTDTQYF	TGTGCCAGCAGCTTGCGGACTACAAGCACAGATACGCAGTATTTT
.	TRBV28	.	TRBJ1-3	CASKRGVSGNTIYF	TGTGCCAGCAAACGGGGTGTCTCTGGAAACACCATATATTTT
.	TRBV6-5	.	TRBJ2-7	CASSYRRASGSEQYF	TGTGCCAGCAGTTATCGGAGGGCCTCAGGTAGCGAGCAGTACTTC
.	TRBV7-2	.	TRBJ2-1	CASSLYATRAGEQFF	TGTGCCAGCAGCTTATATGCGACACGGGCGGGTGAGCAGTTCTTC
.	TRBV5-1	TRBD1	TRBJ1-1	CASSSQGAKANTEAFF	TGCGCCAGCAGCTCTCAGGGGGCCAAAGCGAACACTGAAGCTTTCTTT
.	TRBV6-6	.	TRBJ2-3	CASIEIRTSTDTQYF	TGTGCCAGCATCGAAATAAGAACTAGCACAGATACGCAGTATTTT
.	TRBV5-4	.	TRBJ2-7	CASSLDPTGREQYF	TGTGCCAGCAGCTTGGATCCCACGGGGCGGGAGCAGTACTTC
once	TRBV30	.	TRBJ1-5	CAWALTTGNQPQHF	TGTGCCTGGGCTTTGACGACGGGCAATCAGCCCCAGCATTTT